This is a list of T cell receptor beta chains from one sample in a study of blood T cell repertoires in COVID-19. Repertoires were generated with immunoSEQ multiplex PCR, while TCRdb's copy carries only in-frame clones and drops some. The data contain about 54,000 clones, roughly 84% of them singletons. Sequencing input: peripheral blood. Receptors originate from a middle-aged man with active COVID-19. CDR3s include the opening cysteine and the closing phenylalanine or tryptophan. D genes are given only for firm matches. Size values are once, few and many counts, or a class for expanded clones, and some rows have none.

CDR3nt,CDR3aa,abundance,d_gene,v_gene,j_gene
TGTGCCAGCAGCCCGGGACAGCACAGCTACGAGCAGTACTTC,CASSPGQHSYEQYF,.,TRBD1,TRBV2,TRBJ2-7
TGTGCCAGCAGTTTCCCAGGGCAAGAGACCCAGTACTTC,CASSFPGQETQYF,.,.,TRBV27,TRBJ2-5
TGTGCCAGCTCACCCCCTGGGGGCAGGGGAAATAATTCACCCCTCCACTTT,CASSPPGGRGNNSPLHF,.,.,TRBV18,TRBJ1-6
TGTGCCAGCTCACCAATCGTGGCAGGCCCTGACTACGAGCAGTACTTC,CASSPIVAGPDYEQYF,.,.,TRBV18,TRBJ2-7
TGCAGCGTTTCGTACAGGGGTAGAGCTGAAGCTTTCTTT,CSVSYRGRAEAFF,.,TRBD1,TRBV29-1,TRBJ1-1
TGTGCCAGCAGCCCCCGAGGGAGCGGGGGGAACAATGAGCAGTTCTTC,CASSPRGSGGNNEQFF,.,TRBD2,TRBV7-3,TRBJ2-1
TGTGCTAGCAGCGAAATCGGGGGTGAGCAGTTCTTC,CASSEIGGEQFF,.,.,TRBV7-7,TRBJ2-1
TGTGCCAGCAGCGTAGGGTCAGGGGGCCGCTACACCGGGGAGCTGTTTTTT,CASSVGSGGRYTGELFF,once,TRBD1,TRBV9,TRBJ2-2
TGTGCCAGCAGCCGGGACAGGATGGAGCCCCAGCATTTT,CASSRDRMEPQHF,.,TRBD1,TRBV7-9,TRBJ1-5
TGCGCCAGCAGCTTGGAGGGGGCCCGGAGCTCTGGAAACACCATATATTTT,CASSLEGARSSGNTIYF,.,TRBD1,TRBV5-1,TRBJ1-3
TGTGCCAGCAGTTACTCGGTCAGGGCGGGCAATCAGCCCCAGCATTTT,CASSYSVRAGNQPQHF,.,.,TRBV6-5,TRBJ1-5
TGTGCCAGTAGTATAGTGGAGGTGGGCAATCAGCCCCAGCATTTT,CASSIVEVGNQPQHF,.,.,TRBV19,TRBJ1-5
TGTGCCTGGGCCTCCTGGAGGGGGCGAGACAATCAGCCCCAGCATTTT,CAWASWRGRDNQPQHF,few,TRBD1,TRBV30,TRBJ1-5
TGTGCCAGCAGCTTTTCAGGGGAGACCCAGTACTTC,CASSFSGETQYF,.,.,TRBV7-9,TRBJ2-5
TGTGCCAGCAGCCTACGGACTAGCGTGCATGAGCAGTTCTTC,CASSLRTSVHEQFF,.,TRBD2,TRBV9,TRBJ2-1
TGTGCCACCAGTGGAGTCTACGAGCAGTACTTC,CATSGVYEQYF,.,.,TRBV24-1,TRBJ2-7
TGCGCCAGCAGTCCGGGTCCAGGGGAAGATACGCAGTATTTT,CASSPGPGEDTQYF,.,.,TRBV5-1,TRBJ2-3
TGTGCCAGCAGTTTATTAGGACAGGGGGCGAACACTGAAGCTTTCTTT,CASSLLGQGANTEAFF,.,TRBD1,TRBV28,TRBJ1-1
TGTGCCAGCAAGGCGCAGGGTACGGTCTCTTCCCACTTC,CASKAQGTVSSHF,once,.,TRBV6-6,TRBJ2-7
TGTGCCAGCAGCCCAGGGACCGGGACAGGGTTATCACCCCTCCACTTT,CASSPGTGTGLSPLHF,.,TRBD1,TRBV7-6,TRBJ1-6
TGTGCCAGCTCGGCCGGGGGATGGACTGAAGCTTTCTTT,CASSAGGWTEAFF,once,.,TRBV18,TRBJ1-1
TGTGCCAGCAGCCAGGCGGACAGGGGCACTGAAGCTTTCTTT,CASSQADRGTEAFF,.,TRBD1,TRBV3-1/TRBV3-2,TRBJ1-1
TGTGCCAGCAGGGACGGAGGGGGCTTGAACACTGAAGCTTTCTTT,CASRDGGGLNTEAFF,.,TRBD1,TRBV5-4,TRBJ1-1
TGTGCCAGTAGCTCGACTAGCGGGGGGTTTAATGAGCAGTTCTTC,CASSSTSGGFNEQFF,.,TRBD2,TRBV19,TRBJ2-1
TGTGCCAGCAGTCGAATCGGGGGCACCGGGGAGCTGTTTTTT,CASSRIGGTGELFF,.,.,TRBV7-2,TRBJ2-2
TGTGCCAGCAATAGACTGACAGGTTACGGCTCCGGGGAGCTGTTTTTT,CASNRLTGYGSGELFF,.,.,TRBV11-2,TRBJ2-2
TGTGCCAGCAGCTTGGCCGCCGGACAGGGGGCACAAGAGACCCAGTACTTC,CASSLAAGQGAQETQYF,.,TRBD1,TRBV5-4,TRBJ2-5
TGTGCCAGCAGCTTAGGTAGTCGGGGGAGGACCTACGAGCAGTACTTC,CASSLGSRGRTYEQYF,.,.,TRBV7-3,TRBJ2-7
TGTGCCAGTACCTCGGGGGGCACTACGCACGGTGGCTACACCTTC,CASTSGGTTHGGYTF,.,.,TRBV19,TRBJ1-2
TGTGCCAGCAGTTCTCTAGCGAAGCACACAGATACGCAGTATTTT,CASSSLAKHTDTQYF,.,.,TRBV6-2/TRBV6-3,TRBJ2-3
TGTGCCAGCAGGTCGACCCAGGGGTGGAATTCACCCCTCCACTTT,CASRSTQGWNSPLHF,once,.,TRBV6-5,TRBJ1-6
TGTGCCAGCAGCTTGGACAGATCTAGCACAGATACGCAGTATTTT,CASSLDRSSTDTQYF,.,.,TRBV5-6,TRBJ2-3
TGTGCCAGTAGTGCGCCCGGGAGGGCGCCCTACGAGCAGTACTTC,CASSAPGRAPYEQYF,.,TRBD2,TRBV19,TRBJ2-7
TGCGCCAGCAACCAAGGGGGACACCCTATCTCCTACGAGCAGTACTTC,CASNQGGHPISYEQYF,.,.,TRBV4-1,TRBJ2-7
TGTGCCAGCAGTTTAACCGGGAACTATGGCTACACCTTC,CASSLTGNYGYTF,.,.,TRBV12-3/TRBV12-4,TRBJ1-2
TGTGCCAGCACACCGGGACAGGGACCCTCAAAGCAGTACTTC,CASTPGQGPSKQYF,.,TRBD1,TRBV6-5,TRBJ2-7
TGTGCCAGCAGTTTACCCCTCTCAGGGTCACCCCTCCACTTT,CASSLPLSGSPLHF,.,.,TRBV28,TRBJ1-6
TGTGCCAGCAGCAAATACGGGACTGCAGCCCAGCATTTT,CASSKYGTAAQHF,.,.,TRBV21-1,TRBJ1-5
TGCAGCGTTAGTGACAGATCCGCCGAGGACGAGCAGTACTTC,CSVSDRSAEDEQYF,.,.,TRBV29-1,TRBJ2-7
TGTGCCAGCAGACCGGGACTAGCGGGGATAGGTGAGCAGTTCTTC,CASRPGLAGIGEQFF,.,TRBD2,TRBV27,TRBJ2-1
TGCGCCAGCAGCTCACCCGGGACAGGGGAGTATGGCTACACCTTC,CASSSPGTGEYGYTF,.,TRBD1,TRBV5-1,TRBJ1-2
TGCGCCAGCAGCCAAGACAGGCCAGGGTGGTCCACCGGGGAGCTGTTTTTT,CASSQDRPGWSTGELFF,.,.,TRBV4-1,TRBJ2-2
TGTGCCAGCAGCATACAGGGGGCGGCTGAAGCTTTCTTT,CASSIQGAAEAFF,.,TRBD1,TRBV7-3,TRBJ1-1
TGTGCCAGCTCACCACCGGGGGGGGGCTCCTACGAGCAGTACTTC,CASSPPGGGSYEQYF,.,TRBD2,TRBV18,TRBJ2-7
TGTGCCACCAGCAGACGAAAAGGAGGACTGAGCTCTGGAAACACCATATATTTT,CATSRRKGGLSSGNTIYF,.,.,TRBV15,TRBJ1-3
TGCGCCAGCAGCCGGGACAGGGGGCTTGGAGCCAAAAACATTCAGTACTTC,CASSRDRGLGAKNIQYF,.,TRBD1,TRBV4-1,TRBJ2-4
TGTGCCAGCAGCGCAGGGGGACGGCGCTCCTACAATGAGCAGTTCTTC,CASSAGGRRSYNEQFF,.,TRBD1,TRBV9,TRBJ2-1
TGTGCCAGTAGTATAGATCAAACAGGACCCACTGAAGCTTTCTTT,CASSIDQTGPTEAFF,.,.,TRBV19,TRBJ1-1